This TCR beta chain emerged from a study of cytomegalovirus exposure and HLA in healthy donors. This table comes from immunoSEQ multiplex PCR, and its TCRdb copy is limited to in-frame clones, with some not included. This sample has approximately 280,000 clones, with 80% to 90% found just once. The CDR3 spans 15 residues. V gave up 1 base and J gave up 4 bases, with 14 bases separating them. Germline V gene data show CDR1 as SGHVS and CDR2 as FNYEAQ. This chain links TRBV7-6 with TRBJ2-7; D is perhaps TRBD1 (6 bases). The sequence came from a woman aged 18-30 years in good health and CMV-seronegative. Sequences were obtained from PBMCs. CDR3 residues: CASSLVGGYGYEQYF. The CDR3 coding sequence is TGTGCCAGCAGCTTAGTTGGGGGCTACGGGTACGAGCAGTACTTC.